The sequence of this T cell receptor beta chain was determined in a study of lung T cells in sarcoidosis with Löfgren's syndrome. This clonotype has a count of ten or more. CDR1 DFQATT and CDR2 SNEGSKA come from the germline V gene (reference sequence). The germline V and J ends were trimmed by 0 bases and 7 bases, with 12 bases remaining between them. The CDR3 covers 14 residues. TCRdb reprocessed the reads via MiXCR and lists one record per CDR3 protein. The table has 60,000 to 70,000 distinct CDR3 sequences, 21% seen once. The TCR comes from a human donor with sarcoidosis (Löfgren's syndrome or another form), or a control subject (not recorded which). Sequenced material: CD4+ T cells from PBMCs. The chain joins TRBV20-1 to TRBJ1-4; D might be TRBD1 (6 bases). In nucleotides, the CDR3 is TGCAGTGCTAGAGAAACAGGGTCTGGTGAAAAACTGTTTTTT. Its protein is CSARETGSGEKLFF.